One T cell receptor (beta chain) is described in this entry. Its target is not known. The sample is drawn from a study of T cell responses to AZD1222 COVID-19 vaccine. General observations from the study: Clonal diversity may have been underestimated, and the donors were mostly white British, with more females than males. Spike-specific TCR breadth and depth were elevated following two AZD1222 doses. Seropositive AZD1222 recipients at baseline numbered only five to seven.

Clones were sequenced by immunoSEQ multiplex PCR, and TCRdb holds only the in-frame ones, with some missing. The top ten clones hold approximately 3.6% of a sample with approximately 140,000 clones, around 90% of them seen once. This CDR3 spans 13 amino acids. The V end was cut by 4 bases, the J end by 3 bases, with 10 bases between. Germline assignment: CDR1 SNHLY and CDR2 FYNNEI. The chain is built from TRBV2 and TRBJ2-7, with D perhaps TRBD1 (5 bases). This clonotype was obtained from an adult who received the AZD1222 COVID-19 vaccine. The sample here was peripheral blood, taken 28 days after the second AZD1222 dose. The CDR3 loop is CASSGQTVYEQYF. The CDR3 DNA reads as TGTGCCAGCAGTGGACAGACGGTCTACGAGCAGTACTTC.